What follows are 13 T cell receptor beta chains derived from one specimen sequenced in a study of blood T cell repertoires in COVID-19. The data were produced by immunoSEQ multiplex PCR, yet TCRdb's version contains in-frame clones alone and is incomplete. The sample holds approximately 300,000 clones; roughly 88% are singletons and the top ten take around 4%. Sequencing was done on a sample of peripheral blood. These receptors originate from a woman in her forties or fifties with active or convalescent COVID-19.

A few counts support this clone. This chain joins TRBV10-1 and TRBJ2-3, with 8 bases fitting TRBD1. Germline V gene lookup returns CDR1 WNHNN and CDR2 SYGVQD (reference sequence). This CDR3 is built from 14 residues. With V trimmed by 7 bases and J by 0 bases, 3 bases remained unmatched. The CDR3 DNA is TGCGCCAGCAAGACAGGGGCTAGCACAGATACGCAGTATTTT. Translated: CASKTGASTDTQYF.

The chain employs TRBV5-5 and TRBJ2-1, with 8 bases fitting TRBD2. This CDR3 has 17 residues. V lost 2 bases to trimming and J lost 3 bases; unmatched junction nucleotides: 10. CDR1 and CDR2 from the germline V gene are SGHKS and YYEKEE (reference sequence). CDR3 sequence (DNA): TGTGCCAGCAGCTTTGAGACTGGGACTAGTATCTACAATGAGCAGTTCTTC. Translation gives CASSFETGTSIYNEQFF. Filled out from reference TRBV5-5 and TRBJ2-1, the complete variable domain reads DAGVTQSPTHLIKTRGQQVTLRCSPISGHKSVSWYQQVLGQGPQFIFQYYEKEERGRGNFPDRFSARQFPNYSSELNVNALLLGDSALYLCASSFETGTSIYNEQFFGPGTRLTVL.

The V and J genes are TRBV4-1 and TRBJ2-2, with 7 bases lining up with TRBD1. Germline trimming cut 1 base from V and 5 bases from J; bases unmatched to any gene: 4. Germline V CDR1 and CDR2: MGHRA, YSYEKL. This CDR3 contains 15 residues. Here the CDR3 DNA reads TGCGCCAGCAGCCAAGGGGACAGAGTAACCGGGGAGCTGTTTTTT. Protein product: CASSQGDRVTGELFF.

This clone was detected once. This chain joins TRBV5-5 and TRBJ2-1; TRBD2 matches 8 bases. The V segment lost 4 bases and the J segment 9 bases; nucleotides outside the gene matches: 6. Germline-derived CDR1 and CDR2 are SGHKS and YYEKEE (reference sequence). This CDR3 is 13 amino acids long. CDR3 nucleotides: TGTGCCAGCAGCCAAAGCGGGAGTTCTGAGCAGTTCTTC. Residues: CASSQSGSSEQFF.

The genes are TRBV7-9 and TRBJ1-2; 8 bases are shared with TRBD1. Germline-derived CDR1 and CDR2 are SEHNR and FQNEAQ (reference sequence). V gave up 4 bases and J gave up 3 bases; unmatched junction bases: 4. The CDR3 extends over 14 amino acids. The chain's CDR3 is CASSSTGDDYGYTF. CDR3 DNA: TGTGCCAGCAGCTCGACAGGGGATGACTATGGCTACACCTTC.

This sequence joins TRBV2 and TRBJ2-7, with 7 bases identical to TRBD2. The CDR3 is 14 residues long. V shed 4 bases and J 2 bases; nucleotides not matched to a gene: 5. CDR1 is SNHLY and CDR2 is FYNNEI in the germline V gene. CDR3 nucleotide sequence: TGTGCCAGCAGTGGTGGGGAGGGGACCTACGAGCAGTACTTC. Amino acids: CASSGGEGTYEQYF.

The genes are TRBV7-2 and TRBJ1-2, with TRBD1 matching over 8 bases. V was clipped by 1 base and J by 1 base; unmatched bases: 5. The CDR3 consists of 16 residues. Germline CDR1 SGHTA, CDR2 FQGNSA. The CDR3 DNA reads TGTGCCAGCAGCTTAGATAGTACAGGGGGTAACTATGGCTACACCTTC. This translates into CASSLDSTGGNYGYTF.

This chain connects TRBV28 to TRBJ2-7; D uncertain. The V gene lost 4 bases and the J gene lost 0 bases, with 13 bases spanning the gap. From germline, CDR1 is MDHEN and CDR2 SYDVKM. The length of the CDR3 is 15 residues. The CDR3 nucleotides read TGTGCCAGCAGTTCAACCTACGCCCCCTCCTACGAGCAGTACTTC. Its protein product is CASSSTYAPSYEQYF.

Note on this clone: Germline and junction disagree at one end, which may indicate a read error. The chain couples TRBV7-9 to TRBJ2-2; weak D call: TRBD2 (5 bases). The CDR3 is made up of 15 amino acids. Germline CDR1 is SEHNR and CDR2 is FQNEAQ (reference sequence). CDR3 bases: TGTGCCAGCAGCTTAACGGGTGGTGGGCTCGGGAAGCTGTTTTTT. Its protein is CASSLTGGGLGKLFF.

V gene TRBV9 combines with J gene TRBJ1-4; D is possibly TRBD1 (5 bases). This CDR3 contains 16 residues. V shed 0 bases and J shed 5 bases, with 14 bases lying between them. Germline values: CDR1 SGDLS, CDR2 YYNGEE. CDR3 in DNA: TGTGCCAGCAGCGTAGGTCAAGGGGTGTACAATGAAAAACTGTTTTTT. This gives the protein CASSVGQGVYNEKLFF.

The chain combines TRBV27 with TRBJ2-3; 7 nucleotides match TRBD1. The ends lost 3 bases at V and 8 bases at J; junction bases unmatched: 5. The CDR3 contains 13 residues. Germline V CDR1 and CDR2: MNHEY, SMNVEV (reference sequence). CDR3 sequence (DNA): TGTGCCAGCAGTTTCACCTACAGGGGTACGCAGTATTTT. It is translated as CASSFTYRGTQYF.

The CDR3 sequence: CASSPREAYGYTF. The DNA of the CDR3 is TGTGCCAGCAGCCCCCGGGAGGCCTATGGCTACACCTTC. This rearrangement joins TRBV7-2 to TRBJ1-2; no firm D call. V was shortened by 5 bases and J by 4 bases, with 11 bases between the two germline ends. Germline CDR1 reads SGHTA; CDR2 reads FQGNSA. The CDR3 runs 13 residues.

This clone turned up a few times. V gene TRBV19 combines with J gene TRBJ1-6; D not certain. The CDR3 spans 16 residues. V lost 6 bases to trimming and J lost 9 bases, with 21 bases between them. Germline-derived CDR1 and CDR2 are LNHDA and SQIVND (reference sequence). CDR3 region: CASSETGLRPRSPLHF. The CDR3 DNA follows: TGTGCCAGTAGCGAAACGGGGTTGAGACCGCGTTCACCCCTCCACTTT.